This TCR beta chain appears in the sequencing data of a study of blood T cells in healthy people across ages. As to this clonotype: The DNA is left out, because the CDR3 cannot be placed on it with certainty; the CDR3 is given as TCRdb lists it.

At least 5.5 micrograms of total RNA were extracted per sample. Through a sample-barcoded 5' primer and a J-beta primer mix, a second PCR was run for about 6 to 11 cycles. A template-switch adaptor containing 12 random nucleotides labeled each cDNA molecule. TCRdb recomputed calls from the 5' RACE reads with MiXCR, one row per CDR3 protein. This table holds 1.2 million to 1.5 million distinct CDR3 sequences, 42% found once. The length of the CDR3 is 20 amino acids, counting both ends. The germline CDR1 and CDR2 sequences are MNHEY and SVGAGI. The TCR comes from a young woman in good health. The chain has TRBV6-5 and TRBJ1-1; the table gives TRBD1 as D, unverified against the DNA. Material for sequencing was blood. The CDR3 protein is CASSLGMGGQGVPMNTEAFF.